Sequencing of this T cell receptor (beta chain) was carried out in a study of T-cell reconstitution after alpha-beta-depleted transplantation in children. Germline V gene data show CDR1 as DFQATT and CDR2 as SNEGSKA (reference sequence). The CDR3 has 14 amino acids. With 5 bases clipped from V and 3 bases from J, the junction kept 5 bases outside the gene matches. Preparing the TCRbeta library involved the use of unique molecular identifiers. TCRdb reanalysed the PCR reads using MiXCR and keeps one entry per CDR3 protein. Among roughly 350,000 distinct CDR3 sequences, 9% to 12% were seen once, and the ten largest hold about 2.3%.

The V and J genes are TRBV20-1 and TRBJ2-1, with 9 positions matching TRBD2. This receptor was taken from a human donor who donated a stem cell graft to a child with acute lymphoblastic leukemia. Specimen: PBMCs from the stem cell graft donor, collected from the stem cell graft. The CDR3 loop reads CSASGTSLYNEQFF. The CDR3, as DNA: TGCAGTGCTTCCGGGACTAGCCTCTACAATGAGCAGTTCTTC.